Below are 30 T cell receptor beta chains sequenced from a single sample in a study of a mutant IDH1 vaccine in newly diagnosed glioma. Time point denoted: week 35, safety follow-up. In the vaccine, a single dose held 300 ug of the mutant IDH1 20-mer peptide, along with topical imiquimod. No antigen has been assigned to these receptors. Here immunoSEQ multiplex PCR was the method, and the copy in TCRdb shows in-frame clones only, minus some. The sample shows about 47,000 clones, approximately 90% of them seen only once. The material sequenced was PBMCs, taken from a glioma patient whose treatment included an IDH1 peptide vaccine. The receptors originated from a woman between 40 and 50 years old with glioma.

The chain joins TRBV9 to TRBJ1-6, with D unresolved. Trimming removed 0 bases from V and 6 bases from J, with 7 bases in between. Germline V gives CDR1 SGDLS, CDR2 YYNGEE. This CDR3 region has 14 residues. As DNA, the CDR3 is TGTGCCAGCAGCGTAGAGGGTAGTAATTCACCCCTCCACTTT. This translates into CASSVEGSNSPLHF.

This chain connects TRBV2 to TRBJ1-2; D ambiguous. Germline CDR1 SNHLY, CDR2 FYNNEI. The CDR3 spans 14 residues. Trimming stripped 7 bases from V and 5 bases from J, with 17 bases between. CDR3 residues: CASITSPGGYGYTF. The CDR3 DNA reads TGTGCCAGCATCACCTCTCCGGGTGGATATGGCTACACCTTC.

This clone appeared a few times. CDR3 loop: CASSYPGMNTEAFF. CDR3 DNA sequence: TGTGCCAGCAGTTACCCGGGAATGAACACTGAAGCTTTCTTT. The chain recombines TRBV6-6 with TRBJ1-1; D gene ambiguous. This CDR3 is built from 14 residues. CDR1 and CDR2 (germline): MNHNY, SVGAGI (reference sequence). V lost 2 bases and J lost 0, with 7 bases in between.

The chain has TRBV7-9 and TRBJ1-2, with no clear D. With 0 bases removed from V and 6 bases from J, the gap between germline ends came to 11 bases. This CDR3 has 14 amino acids. The germline CDR1 and CDR2 sequences are SEHNR and FQNEAQ (reference sequence). CDR3 in amino acids: CASSLAHLGNGYTF. In DNA, the CDR3 is TGTGCCAGCAGCTTAGCGCATTTGGGAAATGGCTACACCTTC.

J is TRBJ2-7 and V is TRBV4-1; possibly TRBD2 for D (5 bases). Looked up from germline, CDR1 is MGHRA and CDR2 is YSYEKL. This CDR3 comprises 15 residues. V lost 1 base and J 2 bases, leaving 12 bases between the germline ends. In DNA form, the CDR3 reads TGCGCCAGCAGCCAAGGGCTTAACGGGGCCTACGAGCAGTACTTC. Amino acid sequence: CASSQGLNGAYEQYF.

The chain joins TRBV2 to TRBJ1-6, with D possibly TRBD1 on 5 matching bases. Deletions cut 11 bases from V and 8 bases from J, with 16 bases between. The germline gives CDR1 SNHLY, CDR2 FYNNEI. The CDR3 is 13 residues long. The CDR3 here is CAGTGQRDSPLHF. DNA of the CDR3: TGTGCCGGGACGGGGCAGCGGGATTCACCCCTCCACTTT.

The chain is built from TRBV14 and TRBJ1-1, with D hard to call. The CDR3 extends over 15 amino acids. Germline CDR1 reads SGHDN; CDR2 reads FVKESK. Deletions cut 4 bases from V and 0 bases from J, with 12 bases between. This CDR3 is CASSRWTGMNTEAFF. Here the CDR3 DNA reads TGTGCCAGCAGCCGGTGGACGGGGATGAACACTGAAGCTTTCTTT.

The gene calls are TRBV30 and TRBJ1-5, with a weak D call TRBD1 (6 bases). Trimming left V 5 bases short and J 2 bases short, with 13 bases between. Germline V gene data show CDR1 as GTSNPN and CDR2 as SVGIG (reference sequence). The CDR3 runs 14 residues. The DNA for the CDR3 is TGTGCCTGGCAGACAGGCTTTGGCAATCAGCCCCAGCATTTT. It codes for CAWQTGFGNQPQHF.

The chain joins TRBV28 to TRBJ1-2; 10 nucleotides match TRBD1. The germline V gene encodes CDR1 MDHEN and CDR2 SYDVKM. The CDR3 loop spans 14 amino acids. V was clipped by 7 bases and J by 5 bases; unmatched bases: 7. The CDR3 region is CASKTGQGGYGYTF. In nucleotides, the CDR3 is TGTGCCAGCAAAACCGGACAGGGGGGATATGGCTACACCTTC.

This clone turned up a few times. This chain joins TRBV5-1 and TRBJ1-5; D is uncertain. Germline CDR1 is SGHRS and CDR2 is YFSETQ. There are 16 residues in the CDR3. V lost 1 base and J 0 bases, leaving 11 bases between the germline ends. DNA for the CDR3: TGCGCCAGCAGCTTGATGGCAGATGATAGCAATCAGCCCCAGCATTTT. Translating it yields CASSLMADDSNQPQHF.

The rearrangement uses TRBV23-1 and TRBJ1-4; TRBD1 agrees at 9 bases. TRBV23-1 is filed as an ORF, its function uncertain. V shed 3 bases, J shed 8 bases, and the junction held 10 bases outside the gene matches. CDR3 length: 16 residues. The CDR3 sequence: CASSHLLRDRDEKLFF. In DNA, the CDR3 is TGCGCCAGCAGTCACCTGCTCCGGGACAGGGACGAAAAACTGTTTTTT.

The CDR3 sequence: CASRPDPTGSSYEQYF. The CDR3 DNA reads as TGCGCCAGCAGACCTGATCCCACGGGAAGCTCCTACGAGCAGTACTTC. J is TRBJ2-7 and V is TRBV5-1; maybe TRBD2 (5 bases). In germline, CDR1 is SGHRS, CDR2 YFSETQ. The V gene lost 5 bases and the J gene lost 0 bases, with 18 bases spanning the gap. The CDR3 is 16 residues long.

The chain carries TRBV29-1 and TRBJ1-2; TRBD1 agrees at 8 bases. CDR3 length: 17 residues. Germline lookup yields CDR1 SQVTM and CDR2 ANQGSEA. Germline trimming cut 0 bases from V and 5 bases from J; bases unmatched to any gene: 14. The CDR3 DNA sequence: TGCAGCGTTGAAGATCAGGGGGACAGGACGCGGTGGTATGGCTACACCTTC. Its translation is CSVEDQGDRTRWYGYTF.

The chain combines TRBV7-9 with TRBJ2-7; 8 positions agree with TRBD2. The V gene's germline CDR1 is SEHNR and CDR2 FQNEAQ (reference sequence). Trimming took 3 bases from V and 2 from J; bases not matched to a gene: 6. The CDR3 totals 15 residues. The CDR3 here is CASSFVVAGTYEQYF. The CDR3 DNA sequence: TGTGCCAGCAGCTTCGTAGTAGCGGGAACCTACGAGCAGTACTTC.

The chain uses TRBV7-6 and TRBJ2-2, with 11 positions matching TRBD1. Looked up from germline, CDR1 is SGHVS and CDR2 is FNYEAQ. The CDR3 is 18 residues long. The ends lost 3 bases at V and 1 base at J; junction bases unmatched: 7. CDR3 amino acids: CASSFGQGAAQNTGELFF. Written as DNA, the CDR3 is TGTGCCAGCAGCTTTGGACAGGGGGCGGCCCAGAACACCGGGGAGCTGTTTTTT. The full variable domain, completed using reference TRBV7-6 and TRBJ2-2, is GAGVSQSPRYKVTKRGQDVALRCDPISGHVSLYWYRQALGQGPEFLTYFNYEAQQDKSGLPNDRFSAERPEGSISTLTIQRTEQRDSAMYRCASSFGQGAAQNTGELFFGEGSRLTVL.

The rearrangement uses TRBV18 and TRBJ2-1; D perhaps matches TRBD1 (5 bases). Trimming removed 8 bases from V and 7 bases from J, with 9 bases in between. CDR1 and CDR2 from the germline V gene are KGHSH and LQKENI. The CDR3 runs 11 residues. The CDR3 nucleotides read TGTGCCAGCCAGAAGGGGAATGAGCAGTTCTTC. This translates into CASQKGNEQFF.

The rearrangement joins TRBV28 to TRBJ1-1, with 9 bases lining up with TRBD1. Germline CDR1 and CDR2: MDHEN and SYDVKM. Trimming at V came to 4 bases and at J to 1 base, leaving 4 bases not matched to a gene. CDR3 length: 15 residues. The CDR3 nucleotides read TGTGCCAGCAGTTCTTACAGGGGGCGGAACACTGAAGCTTTCTTT. This translates into CASSSYRGRNTEAFF.

This chain uses TRBV4-1 with TRBJ1-2; D unresolved. The CDR3 loop spans 14 amino acids. Germline V lookup: CDR1 MGHRA, CDR2 YSYEKL. V lost 1 base, J lost 9 bases, and 15 bases lay in between. The chain's CDR3 is CASSQVGQVASYTF. The CDR3 bases are TGCGCCAGCAGCCAAGTGGGTCAGGTGGCGAGCTACACCTTC.

The chain has TRBV29-1 and TRBJ1-1, with D hard to call. Trimming took 2 bases from V and 3 from J, leaving 4 bases between them. This CDR3 region has 11 residues. Germline values: CDR1 SQVTM, CDR2 ANQGSEA. The CDR3 coding sequence is TGCAGCGTTGAACGGTACACTGAAGCTTTCTTT. Protein product: CSVERYTEAFF.

The CDR3 nucleotides are TGCGCCAGCCAAAAGGTGAAGGAAAAACTGTTTTTT. This encodes CASQKVKEKLFF. The rearrangement links TRBV10-2 to TRBJ1-4; D is unclear. V lost 8 bases and J lost 8, with 12 bases in between. Germline V gives CDR1 WSHSY, CDR2 SAAADI. The CDR3 covers 12 residues.

V is TRBV4-1 and J is TRBJ2-1; D perhaps matches TRBD2 (5 bases). Per the germline V gene, CDR1 is MGHRA and CDR2 is YSYEKL. V was shortened by 1 base and J by 3 bases, with 13 bases between the two germline ends. This CDR3 region has 16 residues. For the CDR3, the DNA is TGCGCCAGCAGCCAAGCAGCGCTAGCCCGCTACAATGAGCAGTTCTTC. Protein sequence: CASSQAALARYNEQFF.

Only a few counts were recorded for this clone. The DNA for the CDR3 is TGTGCCAGCAGCGTAGAAAGGGCGAATTCACCCCTCCACTTT. This codes for CASSVERANSPLHF. The chain employs TRBV9 and TRBJ1-6; D uncertain. Germline CDR1 reads SGDLS; CDR2 reads YYNGEE. The CDR3 totals 14 residues. The germline V and J ends were trimmed by 0 bases and 7 bases, with 8 bases remaining between them.

J is TRBJ2-7 and V is TRBV6-5; no clear D gene. Germline CDR1 is MNHEY and CDR2 is SVGAGI. The CDR3 is 12 residues long. V lost 2 bases and J 2 bases, leaving 4 bases between the germline ends. The CDR3 sequence: CASSYGPYEQYF. CDR3 in DNA: TGTGCCAGCAGTTACGGGCCCTACGAGCAGTACTTC.

This sequence joins TRBV29-1 and TRBJ1-1, with D perhaps matching TRBD1 (6 bases). V lost 7 bases, J lost 0 bases, and 15 bases lay in between. CDR3 length: 14 residues. Germline CDR1 SQVTM, CDR2 ANQGSEA. This chain's CDR3 is CSADDRIMNTEAFF. CDR3 sequence (DNA): TGCAGCGCCGACGACAGGATCATGAACACTGAAGCTTTCTTT. The full variable domain, completed using reference TRBV29-1 and TRBJ1-1, is SAVISQKPSRDICQRGTSLTIQCQVDSQVTMMFWYRQQPGQSLTLIATANQGSEATYESGFVIDKFPISRPNLTFSTLTVSNMSPEDSSIYLCSADDRIMNTEAFFGQGTRLTVV.

The rearrangement joins TRBV4-1 to TRBJ2-7; D not certain. There are 15 residues in the CDR3. The V gene lost 1 base and the J gene lost 3 bases, with 13 bases spanning the gap. CDR1 is MGHRA, CDR2 YSYEKL, per germline. The CDR3 bases are TGCGCCAGCAGCCAAGTAACCACAAGTGACTACGAGCAGTACTTC. It specifies CASSQVTTSDYEQYF.

The chain recombines TRBV2 with TRBJ1-5; D possibly corresponds to TRBD1 (5 bases). This CDR3 spans 15 amino acids. Trimming pared 1 base from V and 7 bases from J, leaving 14 bases between. Germline CDR1 is SNHLY and CDR2 is FYNNEI. In DNA form, the CDR3 reads TGTGCCAGCAGTGAAGATGGGGCTTCAGGGCAGCCCCAGCATTTT. Its protein is CASSEDGASGQPQHF. Full variable domain (rest looked up from reference TRBV2 and TRBJ1-5): EPEVTQTPSHQVTQMGQEVILRCVPISNHLYFYWYRQILGQKVEFLVSFYNNEISEKSEIFDDQFSVERPDGSNFTLKIRSTKLEDSAMYFCASSEDGASGQPQHFGDGTRLSIL.

This clone has a single count. The chain carries TRBV19 and TRBJ2-7; unclear D gene. Trimming left V 1 base short and J 0 bases short, with 10 bases between. The length of the CDR3 is 15 residues. The germline CDR1 and CDR2 sequences are LNHDA and SQIVND (reference sequence). The CDR3 DNA is TGTGCCAGTAGTATAGGAGTCAGGTCCTCCTACGAGCAGTACTTC. This encodes CASSIGVRSSYEQYF.

The V and J genes are TRBV28 and TRBJ1-2; D gene ambiguous. The V gene's germline CDR1 is MDHEN and CDR2 SYDVKM. Between the trimmed V and J ends, which lost 7 bases and 6 bases, there was a span of 18 bases. The CDR3 extends over 14 amino acids. This CDR3 is CASTSLEGAHGYTF. For the CDR3, the DNA is TGTGCCAGCACTTCCCTGGAGGGCGCCCATGGCTACACCTTC.

This chain uses TRBV5-4 with TRBJ1-4, with D tentatively TRBD1 (6 bases). Germline V CDR1 and CDR2: SGHNT, YYREEE (reference sequence). V was clipped by 4 bases and J by 7 bases, with 23 bases between them. The CDR3 consists of 17 residues. The CDR3 protein is CASSASPGGAGVEKLFF. The CDR3 DNA is TGTGCCAGCAGCGCGTCCCCGGGGGGCGCCGGGGTTGAAAAACTGTTTTTT.

The rearrangement links TRBV7-9 to TRBJ1-3; D not resolved. Looked up from germline, CDR1 is SEHNR and CDR2 is FQNEAQ (reference sequence). Trimming cost V 5 bases and J 2 bases, with 7 bases left between them. CDR3 length: 13 amino acids. The CDR3 nucleotides read TGTGCCAGCAGCGAGGCCCCTGGAAACACCATATATTTT. This gives the protein CASSEAPGNTIYF.